These T cell receptor beta chains were read from a single sample in a study of T cells in Graves' hyperthyroidism and ophthalmopathy. TCRdb ran MiXCR on the multiplex PCR reads and lists one entry per CDR3 protein. The sample has under 350,000 distinct CDR3 sequences, 10% to 15% seen once. The specimen was blood. The receptors were sampled from a woman aged 25 to 39 with Graves' hyperthyroidism that later progressed to Graves' ophthalmopathy. Both conserved end residues are part of each CDR3. Each record gives: CDR3 DNA, CDR3 protein, D gene, clone size, V gene, J gene. A D gene is named only where the DNA matches it firmly. Not every row has a clone size; where given, it reads once, few, many or a size class.

TGTGCCAGCAGCTTAGCCGGTCTGGCAGCCGACAATGAGCAGTTCTTC	CASSLAGLAADNEQFF	NA	many	TRBV7-9	TRBJ2-1
TGTGCCAGCAGCTCCTGGACAGGGGGGAGAGATCAGCCCCAGCATTTT	CASSSWTGGRDQPQHF	TRBD1	many	TRBV7-9	TRBJ1-5
TGTGCCAGCAGTTCGCTTGTACGGGGGGCCACTGAAGCTTTCTTT	CASSSLVRGATEAFF	NA	many	TRBV28	TRBJ1-1
TGTGCCAGCAGAGGGGGTAACTCCTACGAGCAGTACTTC	CASRGGNSYEQYF	NA	many	TRBV7-9	TRBJ2-7
TGTGCCAGCAGCTCAGCTAGCGTCACAGATACGCAGTATTTT	CASSSASVTDTQYF	NA	many	TRBV7-2	TRBJ2-3
TGTGCCAGCAGTGAAGGGGACCCAGATACGCAGTATTTT	CASSEGDPDTQYF	NA	few	TRBV9	TRBJ2-3
TGTGCCAGCGGAAGCACAGATACGCAGTATTTT	CASGSTDTQYF	NA	many	TRBV6-1	TRBJ2-3
TGTGCCAGCAGTTACTTAGGAGCGGGAGGAATGTACGAGCAGTACTTC	CASSYLGAGGMYEQYF	TRBD2	many	TRBV7-2	TRBJ2-7
TGTGCCATCAGTGAGGACGGGACCGGGGAGCTGTTTTTT	CAISEDGTGELFF	NA	NA	TRBV10-3	TRBJ2-2
TGTGCCAGCAGCTCCGGGAGAGAAAATTACGAGCAGTACTTC	CASSSGRENYEQYF	NA	few	TRBV6-1	TRBJ2-7
TGTGCCAGCAGCTTTGGAGGAGGGACTGGGCAAGAGACCCAGTACTTC	CASSFGGGTGQETQYF	NA	many	TRBV7-2	TRBJ2-5
TGCGCCAGCAGCCAAGATCTGGGAGGAGCCTACGAGCAGTACTTC	CASSQDLGGAYEQYF	NA	many	TRBV4-3	TRBJ2-7
TGTGCCAGCAGCGTATACAGGGATCGTAACACTGAAGCTTTCTTT	CASSVYRDRNTEAFF	NA	many	TRBV7-2	TRBJ1-1
TGTGCCAGCAGCCCGGGACTAGACTCCTACGAGCAGTACTTC	CASSPGLDSYEQYF	TRBD2	NA	TRBV5-4	TRBJ2-7
TGTGCCAGCAATGGAGACCAAAACACCGGGGAGCTGTTTTTT	CASNGDQNTGELFF	NA	many	TRBV6-4	TRBJ2-2
TGCAGTGCTAGAGATTGGGGGGCGGCAGATACGCAGTATTTT	CSARDWGAADTQYF	NA	many	TRBV20-1	TRBJ2-3
TGTGCCTGGAATGGACAGAGCTCTGGAAACACCATATATTTT	CAWNGQSSGNTIYF	NA	many	TRBV30	TRBJ1-3
TGCGCCAGCAGCCTCGTTTACCGGGACGAAGAGACCCAGTACTTC	CASSLVYRDEETQYF	NA	NA	TRBV5-1	TRBJ2-5
TGTGCCAGCAGTGGGCTGCGACGAGGGGGCACTGAAGCTTTCTTT	CASSGLRRGGTEAFF	NA	many	TRBV25-1	TRBJ1-1
TGTGCCACCTTTTCCCCTGTCTACAATAAGCAGTTCTTC	CATFSPVYNKQFF	NA	once	TRBV6-2/TRBV6-3	TRBJ2-1
TGTGCCAGCAGTTTACCCACTAGAACCGGGGAGCTGTTTTTT	CASSLPTRTGELFF	NA	many	TRBV28	TRBJ2-2
TGCAGTGCTGGGAAGGTACGGACTAGCGGGAGAGACCGTCCCTACGAGCAGTACTTC	CSAGKVRTSGRDRPYEQYF	TRBD2	many	TRBV20-1	TRBJ2-7
TGTGCCAGCAGCTCCCCGGGACAACTCCAGCCCCAGCATTTT	CASSSPGQLQPQHF	NA	few	TRBV6-4	TRBJ1-5
TGTGCCAGCAGCTTAGGGCCGGCCGGGGGAGAGACCCAGTACTTC	CASSLGPAGGETQYF	NA	many	TRBV13	TRBJ2-5
TGCAGTGCTAGGTTGGGTGTCGAGCAGTACTTC	CSARLGVEQYF	NA	many	TRBV20-1	TRBJ2-7
TGTGCCAGCAGCCCCATGAGTGGGTGGGAGACCCAGTACTTC	CASSPMSGWETQYF	NA	many	TRBV6-1	TRBJ2-5
TGTGCCACCAGTGGGCCCGGGCCCCTCAACGAGCAGTACTTC	CATSGPGPLNEQYF	NA	once	TRBV24-1	TRBJ2-7
TGTGCCAGCAGGACCTGGGACGTCACAGATACGCAGTATTTT	CASRTWDVTDTQYF	NA	many	TRBV7-2	TRBJ2-3
TGTGCCAGCAGCCCTAGCCTGACCTACGAGCAGTACTTC	CASSPSLTYEQYF	NA	NA	TRBV7-9	TRBJ2-7
TGTGCCAGCAGCCAAGATGGCTGGTCCTACGAGCAGTACTTC	CASSQDGWSYEQYF	NA	few	TRBV4-2	TRBJ2-7
TGTGCCAGTACAACAGGGCCGTACGGGTACGAGCAGTACTTC	CASTTGPYGYEQYF	NA	many	TRBV19	TRBJ2-7
TGTGCCAGCAGTTCGGATTCGAATCAGCCCCAGCATTTT	CASSSDSNQPQHF	NA	many	TRBV27	TRBJ1-5
TGTGCCAGCAGCCCGGGACAGGGCTTAGGCACTGAAGCTTTCTTT	CASSPGQGLGTEAFF	TRBD1	many	TRBV12-3/TRBV12-4	TRBJ1-1
TGTGCCAGCAGTTTAAGCCGATCGGTGGGACTAGCGGGAGTTGGGTATGAGCAGTTCTTC	CASSLSRSVGLAGVGYEQFF	TRBD2	NA	TRBV28	TRBJ2-1
TGTGCCAGCAGCTCGACTAGCGGGGCCCTGGGGGAGCAGTACTTC	CASSSTSGALGEQYF	TRBD2	many	TRBV11-2	TRBJ2-7
TGTGCCAGTGCACTGACGGTCTCCAATCAGCCCCAGCATTTT	CASALTVSNQPQHF	NA	NA	TRBV19	TRBJ1-5
TGTGCCAGCAGTTTCGGGTGGGGGGCTTCCAAAAACATTCAGTACTTC	CASSFGWGASKNIQYF	NA	many	TRBV27	TRBJ2-4
TGTGCCAGCAGCACTGGACAGGGACGTGCCTCGGGCATTCAGTACTTC	CASSTGQGRASGIQYF	TRBD1	NA	TRBV11-2	TRBJ2-4
TGCAGCGTTGCGACAGGGGCGAACACTGAAGCTTTCTTT	CSVATGANTEAFF	TRBD1	many	TRBV29-1	TRBJ1-1
TGCAGCGTGGCCCTAGCGGGAGGAGGTGAGCAGTACTTC	CSVALAGGGEQYF	TRBD2	few	TRBV29-1	TRBJ2-7
TGTGCCAGCAAGGGGGCCCAGGCAGACAATGAGCAGTTCTTC	CASKGAQADNEQFF	TRBD1	many	TRBV6-2/TRBV6-3	TRBJ2-1
TGTGCTAGCAGCTTTTCAGCTGACACCGGGGAGCTGTTTTTT	CASSFSADTGELFF	NA	NA	TRBV7-7	TRBJ2-2
TGTGCCAGCAGTTTAAGCACAGGGGTGGGCACTGAAGCTTTCTTT	CASSLSTGVGTEAFF	TRBD1	NA	TRBV28	TRBJ1-1